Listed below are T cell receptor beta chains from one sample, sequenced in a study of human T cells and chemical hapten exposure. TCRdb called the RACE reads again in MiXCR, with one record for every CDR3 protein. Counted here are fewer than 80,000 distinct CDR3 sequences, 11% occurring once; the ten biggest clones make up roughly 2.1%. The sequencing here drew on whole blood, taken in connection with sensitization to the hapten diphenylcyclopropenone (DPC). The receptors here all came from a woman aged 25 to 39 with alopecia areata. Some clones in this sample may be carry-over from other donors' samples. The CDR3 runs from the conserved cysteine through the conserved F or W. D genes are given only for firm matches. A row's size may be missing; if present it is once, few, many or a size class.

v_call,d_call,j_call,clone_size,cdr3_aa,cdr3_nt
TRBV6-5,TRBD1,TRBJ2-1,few,CASSRDSYNEQFF,TGTGCCAGCAGTAGGGACAGCTACAATGAGCAGTTCTTC
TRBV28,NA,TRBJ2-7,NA,CASSSSVYEQYF,TGTGCCAGCAGTAGCAGCGTCTACGAGCAGTACTTC
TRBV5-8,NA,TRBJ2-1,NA,CASVRVWGNEQFF,TGTGCCAGCGTAAGGGTGTGGGGCAATGAGCAGTTCTTC
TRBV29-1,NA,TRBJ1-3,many,CSVETVESGNTIYF,TGCAGCGTTGAAACAGTGGAGTCTGGAAACACCATATATTTT
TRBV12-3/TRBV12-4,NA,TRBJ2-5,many,CASSFLGTQYF,TGTGCCAGCAGTTTCTTGGGGACCCAGTACTTC
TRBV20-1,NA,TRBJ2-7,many,CSALAESKYEQYF,TGCAGTGCCTTAGCGGAGTCGAAATACGAGCAGTACTTC
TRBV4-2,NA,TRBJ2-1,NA,CASSRVGGGRNEQFF,TGTGCCAGCAGCCGCGTGGGAGGGGGGCGGAATGAGCAGTTCTTC
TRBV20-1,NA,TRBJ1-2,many,CSARDSGTGYGYTF,TGCAGTGCTAGAGATTCCGGGACGGGCTATGGCTACACCTTC
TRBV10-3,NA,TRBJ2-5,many,CAISEPLESQYF,TGTGCCATCAGTGAGCCCTTAGAGTCCCAGTACTTC
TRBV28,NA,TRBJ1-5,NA,CASSLFRVPNQPQHF,TGTGCCAGCAGTTTATTCCGAGTACCCAATCAGCCCCAGCATTTT
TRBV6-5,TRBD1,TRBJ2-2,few,CASSSRQMTGETGELFF,TGTGCCAGCAGCTCAAGACAAATGACAGGGGAAACCGGGGAGCTGTTTTTT
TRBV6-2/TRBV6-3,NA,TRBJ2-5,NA,CASGPSRGLVETQYF,TGTGCCAGCGGCCCCAGCAGGGGACTTGTAGAGACCCAGTACTTC
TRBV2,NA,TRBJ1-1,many,CASSWGENTEAFF,TGTGCCAGCAGTTGGGGGGAAAACACTGAAGCTTTCTTT
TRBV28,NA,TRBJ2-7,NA,CASSWIAYEQYF,TGTGCCAGCAGCTGGATTGCCTACGAGCAGTACTTC
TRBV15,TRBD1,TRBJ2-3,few,CATSRDLGQGSDTQYF,TGTGCCACCAGCAGAGATCTGGGACAGGGATCAGATACGCAGTATTTT
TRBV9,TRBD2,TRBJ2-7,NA,CASSVAAGVRNEQYF,TGTGCCAGCAGCGTAGCGGCGGGGGTAAGGAACGAGCAGTACTTC
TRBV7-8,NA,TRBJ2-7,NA,CASSLAFSYEQYF,TGTGCCAGCAGCCTAGCGTTCTCCTACGAGCAGTACTTC
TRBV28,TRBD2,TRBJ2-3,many,CASSRTGGTDTQYF,TGTGCCAGCAGTCGAACCGGGGGGACAGATACGCAGTATTTT
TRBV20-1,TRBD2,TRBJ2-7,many,CSASGEAGGNNEQYF,TGCAGTGCTAGTGGGGAAGCGGGGGGTAATAACGAGCAGTACTTC
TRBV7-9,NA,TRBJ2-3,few,CASSLSTLLPQYF,TGTGCCAGCAGCTTAAGTACCCTCTTACCGCAGTATTTT
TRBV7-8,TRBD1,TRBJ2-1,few,CASSGGDRGGNEQFF,TGTGCCAGCAGCGGCGGGGACAGGGGAGGGAATGAGCAGTTCTTC
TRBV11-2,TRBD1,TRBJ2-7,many,CASRGQALSYEQYF,TGTGCCAGCAGGGGACAGGCCCTATCCTACGAGCAGTACTTC
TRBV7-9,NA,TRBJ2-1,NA,CASVPLGGSRNEQFF,TGTGCCAGCGTTCCCCTGGGGGGATCGCGGAATGAGCAGTTCTTC
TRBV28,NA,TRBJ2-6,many,CASSLGSSGANVLTF,TGTGCCAGCAGTTTAGGGTCCTCTGGGGCCAACGTCCTGACTTTC
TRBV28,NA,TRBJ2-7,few,CASSLRSYEQYF,TGTGCCAGCAGTTTAAGGAGCTACGAGCAGTACTTC
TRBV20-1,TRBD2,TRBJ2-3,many,CSARDSLAGWWTDTQYF,TGCAGTGCTAGAGATTCACTAGCGGGATGGTGGACAGATACGCAGTATTTT
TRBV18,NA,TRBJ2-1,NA,CASSGVYNEQFF,TGTGCCAGCTCGGGAGTTTACAATGAGCAGTTCTTC
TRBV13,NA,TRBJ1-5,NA,CASSLGQQPQHF,TGTGCCAGCAGCTTAGGACAACAGCCCCAGCATTTT
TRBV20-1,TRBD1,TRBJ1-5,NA,CSAITGASNQPQHF,TGCAGTGCCATAACAGGGGCTAGCAATCAGCCCCAGCATTTT